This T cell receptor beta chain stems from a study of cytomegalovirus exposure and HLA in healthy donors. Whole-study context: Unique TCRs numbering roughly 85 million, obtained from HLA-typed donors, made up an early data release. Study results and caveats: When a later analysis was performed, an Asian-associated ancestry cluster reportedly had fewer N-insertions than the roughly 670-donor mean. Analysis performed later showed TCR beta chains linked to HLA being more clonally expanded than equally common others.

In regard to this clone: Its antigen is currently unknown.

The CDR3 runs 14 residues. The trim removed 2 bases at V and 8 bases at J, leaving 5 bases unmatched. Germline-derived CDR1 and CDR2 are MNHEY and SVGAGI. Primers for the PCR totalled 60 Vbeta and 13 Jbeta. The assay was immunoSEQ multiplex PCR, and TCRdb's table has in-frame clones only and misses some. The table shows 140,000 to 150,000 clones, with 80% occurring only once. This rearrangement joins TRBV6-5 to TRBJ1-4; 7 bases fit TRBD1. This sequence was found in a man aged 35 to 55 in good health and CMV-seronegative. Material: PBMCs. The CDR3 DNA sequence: TGTGCCAGCAGTTACACAGGGGAGAACGAAAAACTGTTTTTT. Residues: CASSYTGENEKLFF.